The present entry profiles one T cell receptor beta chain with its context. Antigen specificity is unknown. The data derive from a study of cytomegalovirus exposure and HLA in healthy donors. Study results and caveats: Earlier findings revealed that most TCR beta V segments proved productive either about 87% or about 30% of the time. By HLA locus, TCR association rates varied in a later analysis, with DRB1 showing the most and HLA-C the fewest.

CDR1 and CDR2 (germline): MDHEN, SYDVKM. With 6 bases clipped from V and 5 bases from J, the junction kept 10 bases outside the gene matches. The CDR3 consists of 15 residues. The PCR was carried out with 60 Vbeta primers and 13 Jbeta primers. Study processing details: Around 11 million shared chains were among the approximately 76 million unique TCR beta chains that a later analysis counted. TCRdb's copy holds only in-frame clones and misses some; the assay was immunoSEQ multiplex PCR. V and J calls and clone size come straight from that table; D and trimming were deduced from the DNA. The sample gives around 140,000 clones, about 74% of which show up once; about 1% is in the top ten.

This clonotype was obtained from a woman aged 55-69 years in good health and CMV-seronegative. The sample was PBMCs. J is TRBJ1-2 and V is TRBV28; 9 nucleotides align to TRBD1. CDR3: CASSFEQGAVYGYTF. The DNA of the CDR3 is TGTGCCAGCAGCTTCGAACAGGGGGCGGTTTATGGCTACACCTTC.